Below are 15 T cell receptor beta chains sequenced from a single sample in a study of cytomegalovirus exposure and HLA in healthy donors. Vbeta (60) and Jbeta (13) primers were used in the PCR. Here immunoSEQ multiplex PCR was the method, and the copy in TCRdb shows in-frame clones only, minus some. Here the sample spans 200,000 to 250,000 clones, roughly 80% being singletons. The sequenced sample consisted of PBMCs. Receptors were obtained from a woman aged 25 to 39 in good health and CMV-seronegative.

This clone was detected once. The CDR3 loop reads CAWSVLKGVQGEQYF. The CDR3 DNA follows: TGTGCCTGGAGTGTACTAAAGGGAGTTCAAGGCGAGCAGTACTTC. The rearrangement uses TRBV30 and TRBJ2-5; D perhaps matches TRBD2 (5 bases). The J call is doubtful: the DNA matches TRBJ2-7 better. Germline assignment: CDR1 GTSNPN and CDR2 SVGIG (reference sequence). The CDR3 is made up of 15 amino acids.

This rearrangement joins TRBV4-1 to TRBJ2-3; 7 bases match TRBD2. Losses at the gene ends were 5 bases for V and 0 bases for J; bases not matched to a gene: 8. The CDR3 has 16 amino acids. Germline-derived CDR1 and CDR2 are MGHRA and YSYEKL. The CDR3 protein is CASSVWDYSSTDTQYF. In DNA form, the CDR3 reads TGCGCCAGCAGCGTATGGGACTATTCTAGCACAGATACGCAGTATTTT.

This clone was recorded only once. The J gene is TRBJ2-1, the V gene TRBV2, with TRBD2 matching 13 bases. Germline V gene sequence: CDR1 SNHLY, CDR2 FYNNEI. V shed 6 bases and J 9 bases; nucleotides not matched to a gene: 8. The CDR3 runs to 15 residues. CDR3 sequence (DNA): TGTGCCAGCAGGGAACTAGCGGGGGGGCAGGGTGAGCAGTTCTTC. This gives the protein CASRELAGGQGEQFF.

The rearrangement uses TRBV9 and TRBJ1-1; D remains unclear. Germline V lookup: CDR1 SGDLS, CDR2 YYNGEE. CDR3 size: 16 residues. With 1 base removed from V and 0 bases from J, the gap between germline ends came to 13 bases. The CDR3 nucleotides are TGTGCCAGCAGCGTAAGCCCCCACCTTATGAACACTGAAGCTTTCTTT. Translating gives CASSVSPHLMNTEAFF.

The chain couples TRBV29-1 to TRBJ1-2; a weak D match, TRBD1 (6 bases). The CDR3 has 13 residues. The germline V gene has CDR1 SQVTM and CDR2 ANQGSEA. V was cut by 5 bases and J by 8 bases, with 18 bases left in between. CDR3 sequence (DNA): TGCAGCGTTAAAGGACAGATCAATCGGGGCTACACCTTC. This encodes CSVKGQINRGYTF.

This clone appeared a single time. The rearrangement joins TRBV10-1 to TRBJ1-1; 10 positions agree with TRBD1. The CDR3 contains 16 residues. Germline V lookup: CDR1 WNHNN, CDR2 SYGVQD (reference sequence). V lost 4 bases, J lost 2 bases, and 7 bases stayed unmatched. The CDR3 nucleotides read TGCGCCAGCAGTGCGACCCGGGACAGGGGAAACACTGAAGCTTTCTTT. This gives the protein CASSATRDRGNTEAFF.

This clone was seen more than once but under ten times. CDR3 nucleotides: TGCGCCAGCAGCTTGGAAGATAGCGGGTACAATGAGCAGTTCTTC. Protein sequence: CASSLEDSGYNEQFF. The chain uses TRBV5-1 and TRBJ2-1; the match to TRBD2 covers 7 bases. CDR1 is SGHRS and CDR2 is YFSETQ in the germline V gene. V lost 0 bases and J lost 4; bases outside the gene matches: 4. There are 15 residues in the CDR3.

J is TRBJ2-1 and V is TRBV7-2; 7 bases match TRBD2. Germline-derived CDR1 and CDR2 are SGHTA and FQGNSA. This CDR3 spans 15 amino acids. The trim removed 5 bases at V and 3 bases at J, leaving 7 bases unmatched. The CDR3 region is CASSGGTTFYNEQFF. In nucleotides, the CDR3 is TGTGCCAGCAGCGGTGGGACTACCTTCTACAATGAGCAGTTCTTC.

A few counts support this clone. V is TRBV6-1 and J is TRBJ2-2; the D gene is possibly TRBD1 (6 bases). From germline, CDR1 is MNHNS and CDR2 SASEGT. V gave up 8 bases and J gave up 6 bases, with 19 bases separating them. CDR3 length: 15 amino acids. In DNA, the CDR3 is TGTGCCAGCGCCAAAGGGGGTGACAGCGCCGGGGAGCTGTTTTTT. Amino acid sequence: CASAKGGDSAGELFF.

This chain joins TRBV14 and TRBJ1-2, with a tentative D call TRBD1 (6 bases). The CDR3 contains 14 residues. CDR1 is SGHDN and CDR2 is FVKESK in the germline V gene. Trimming left V 2 bases short and J 4 bases short, with 11 bases between. This CDR3 is CASSQWGRGYGYTF. CDR3 DNA sequence: TGTGCCAGCAGCCAATGGGGGCGCGGCTATGGCTACACCTTC.

V and J are TRBV2 and TRBJ2-7, with 8 positions matching TRBD2. The CDR3 sequence is 14 residues long. J lost 4 bases, V lost 5 bases, and 7 bases had no gene match. Germline CDR1 and CDR2: SNHLY and FYNNEI. The CDR3 DNA reads as TGTGCCAGCAGTCCTCAAAGCGGGAGATACGAGCAGTACTTC. Its protein product is CASSPQSGRYEQYF.

This clone was seen just once. This chain links TRBV21-1 with TRBJ2-3; the D call of TRBD2 is as the table states it, not checked on the DNA. TRBV21-1 constitutes a pseudogene. There are 17 residues in the CDR3. This chain's CDR3 is CASSKNPRERKTDTQYF. The CDR3 DNA reads TGTGCCAGCAGCAAGAATCCCCGGGAGAGAAAGACAGATACGCAGTATTTT.

The genes are TRBV7-9 and TRBJ1-2; 7 bases map to TRBD1. This CDR3 spans 16 amino acids. Germline CDR1 is SEHNR and CDR2 is FQNEAQ (reference sequence). J was trimmed by 0 bases and V by 1 base; bases with no gene match: 5. The CDR3 sequence: CASSLDRGTTNYGYTF. CDR3 nucleotides: TGTGCCAGCAGCTTAGACAGGGGAACTACTAACTATGGCTACACCTTC.

The table lists this clone with a few counts. J is TRBJ2-7 and V is TRBV15; 9 nucleotides match TRBD2. V shed 0 bases, J shed 9 bases, and the junction held 12 bases outside the gene matches. The CDR3 consists of 16 residues. Germline CDR1 and CDR2: LNHNV and YYDKDF (reference sequence). CDR3 region: CATSRDRSGRSFLQYF. CDR3 DNA: TGTGCCACCAGCAGAGATCGAAGCGGGAGGTCCTTCTTGCAGTACTTC. Filled out from reference TRBV15 and TRBJ2-7, the complete variable domain reads DAMVIQNPRYQVTQFGKPVTLSCSQTLNHNVMYWYQQKSSQAPKLLFHYYDKDFNNEADTPDNFQSRRPNTSFCFLDIRSPGLGDTAMYLCATSRDRSGRSFLQYFGPGTRLTVT.

The chain joins TRBV19 to TRBJ2-7; TRBD2 agrees at 13 bases. Unmatched junction bases numbered 9, after V lost 4 bases and J lost 3 bases. CDR3 length equals 17 residues. In germline, CDR1 is LNHDA, CDR2 SQIVND (reference sequence). The CDR3 loop reads CASSNGLAGERGYEQYF. DNA for the CDR3: TGTGCCAGTAGTAATGGACTAGCGGGAGAAAGGGGCTACGAGCAGTACTTC.